These T cell receptor beta chains were read from a single sample in a study of blood T cell repertoires in COVID-19. The assay was immunoSEQ multiplex PCR, and TCRdb's table has in-frame clones only and misses some. The sample includes tens of thousands of clones, around 79% of them seen just once. The sample was peripheral blood. The receptors here all came from a woman aged 70-85 years with acute or convalescent COVID-19. Each CDR3 is given with its conserved first and last residue. D genes are given only for firm matches. Part of the rows lack a size; the others show once, few, many or a class for expanded clones.

clone size,D gene,CDR3 length,V gene,J gene,CDR3 DNA,CDR3 protein
few,-,12,TRBV7-8,TRBJ1-2,TGTGCCAGCAGCCCAGGGAACTTTGGCTACACCTTC,CASSPGNFGYTF
-,-,14,TRBV4-1,TRBJ1-2,TGCGCCAGCAGCCCCGAGGGGGGGCGCGGCGGCTACACCTTC,CASSPEGGRGGYTF
-,-,17,TRBV21-1,TRBJ1-3,TGTGCCAGCAGCAAAGGGGGGGGACAGGATGATGGAAACACCATATATTTT,CASSKGGGQDDGNTIYF
-,-,15,TRBV19,TRBJ2-1,TGTGCAGCCGGGCGAAGGGGTAGCTCCTACAATGAGCAGTTCTTC,CAAGRRGSSYNEQFF
-,-,15,TRBV7-2,TRBJ2-3,TGTGCCAGCCGCCCGCCTTGGGGCCCCACAGATACGCAGTATTTT,CASRPPWGPTDTQYF
-,TRBD1,15,TRBV30,TRBJ1-2,TGTGCCTGGAGGATTCCAGGGGGCGAAAACTATGGCTACACCTTC,CAWRIPGGENYGYTF
-,-,17,TRBV15,TRBJ1-5,TGTGCCACCAGCACGGCAAGAACCGGGACAAAGAATCAGCCCCAGCATTTT,CATSTARTGTKNQPQHF
-,-,11,TRBV29-1,TRBJ1-1,TGCAGCGTTGAAGCAGGGTGGGAAGCTTTCTTT,CSVEAGWEAFF
few,-,15,TRBV19,TRBJ1-5,TGTGCCAGTAGTGGGAGTGGTCAGATCAATCAGCCCCAGCATTTT,CASSGSGQINQPQHF
-,TRBD1,14,TRBV10-1,TRBJ2-5,TGCGCCAGCAGCAAACAGGGGGCCCGGGAGACCCAGTACTTC,CASSKQGARETQYF